The source of this TCR beta chain is a study of cytomegalovirus exposure and HLA in healthy donors. Study-wide points: The study put roughly 160 TCR beta chains on its list as cytomegalovirus-associated.

The germline CDR1 and CDR2 sequences are WNHNN and SYGVQD (reference sequence). This CDR3 is 13 amino acids long. V was clipped by 3 bases and J by 4 bases; unmatched bases: 1. Researchers ran the PCR with 60 Vbeta and 13 Jbeta primers. Profiling relied on immunoSEQ multiplex PCR, and the TCRdb table lists in-frame clones only, not all of them. The sample records fewer than 200,000 clones, less than 85% being singletons. Regarding this clone: Antigen: not known.

Material: PBMCs. The sequence was collected from a man aged 35-49 years in good health and CMV-seronegative. The chain joins TRBV10-1 to TRBJ2-3; the match to TRBD1 covers 7 bases. CDR3 amino acids: CASSETGADTQYF. The CDR3 nucleotides read TGCGCCAGCAGTGAAACAGGGGCAGATACGCAGTATTTT.